This T cell receptor beta chain was profiled in a study of blood T cell repertoires in COVID-19. This clone was picked up many times. Here immunoSEQ multiplex PCR was the method, and the copy in TCRdb shows in-frame clones only, minus some. The sample includes roughly 260,000 clones, roughly nine tenths of them seen just once. The sample taken for sequencing was PBMCs or T cells enriched from blood (not recorded which). This receptor was obtained from a woman aged 18-29 years who had recovered from COVID-19.

The CDR3 bases are TGTGCCAGCAGTTACTCATGGCGGGGGGGCTCAGATACGCAGTATTTT. As protein: CASSYSWRGGSDTQYF. The chain employs TRBV6-5 and TRBJ2-3, with TRBD2 matching 9 bases. Germline lookup yields CDR1 MNHEY and CDR2 SVGAGI. The CDR3 spans 16 residues. J gave up 4 bases and V 0 bases, and 5 bases lay outside the gene matches.